One T cell receptor (beta chain) is described in this entry. This sample was taken from a study of cytomegalovirus exposure and HLA in healthy donors. Germline values: CDR1 MNHEY, CDR2 SMNVEV (reference sequence). Trimming removed 0 bases from V and 0 bases from J; junction bases left unmatched: 7. This CDR3 spans 18 amino acids. PCR primers comprised 60 Vbeta and 13 Jbeta primers. Only in-frame clones appear in the TCRdb table, and some are missing; sequencing was by immunoSEQ multiplex PCR. The top ten hold approximately 0.62% of the sample, which has over 200,000 clones, roughly four fifths seen once.

This TCR came from a woman aged 40 to 50 in good health and CMV-seronegative. The sequenced sample was PBMCs. V gene TRBV27 combines with J gene TRBJ2-2, with 7 bases lining up with TRBD2. Here the CDR3 reads CASSLSVSAGPNTGELFF. As DNA, the CDR3 is TGTGCCAGCAGTTTATCCGTCTCAGCGGGACCGAACACCGGGGAGCTGTTTTTT.